What follows are 14 T cell receptor beta chains derived from one specimen sequenced in a study of blood T cell repertoires in COVID-19 (TCRdb year 2020). The library relied on the immunoSEQ multiplex PCR assay. The table was pulled from immuneACCESS by TCRdb, which kept in-frame rearrangements only. Such tables lose some clones; where checked, under half of the loss comes from unresolved V genes, and the rest has no known cause. The sample includes about 260,000 clones, with 70% to 90% observed a single time. Clones ranked in the top ten supply 0.85% to 0.9% of the sample. Sequencing was done on a sample of PBMCs or T cells enriched from blood (not recorded which). These receptors were taken from a man aged 45 to 65 who had been exposed to COVID-19.

The rearrangement links TRBV19 to TRBJ1-1; TRBD1 aligns across 7 bases. V lost 5 bases, J lost 8 bases, and 8 bases stayed unmatched. Germline-derived CDR1 and CDR2 are LNHDA and SQIVND (reference sequence). This CDR3 is built from 13 residues. Here the CDR3 reads CASSGQVGTEAFF. Here the CDR3 DNA reads TGTGCCAGTAGTGGACAGGTCGGGACGGAAGCTTTCTTT.

This clone was observed a single time. This sequence joins TRBV9 and TRBJ2-3, with D possibly being TRBD2 (5 bases). Looked up from germline, CDR1 is SGDLS and CDR2 is YYNGEE. This CDR3 is 16 amino acids long. Trimming removed 4 bases at V and 0 bases at J, with 15 bases between. CDR3: CASSTASLSSTDTQYF. The DNA of the CDR3 is TGTGCCAGCAGCACCGCTAGCCTTTCTAGCACAGATACGCAGTATTTT.

A single count supports this clone. The chain couples TRBV3-1 (or the pseudogene TRBV3-2) to TRBJ2-2; 8 positions match TRBD2. CDR3 length: 17 residues. J was trimmed by 2 bases and V by 1 base; bases with no gene match: 6. Per germline, CDR1 LGHDT and CDR2 YNNKEL (reference sequence). The CDR3 loop reads CASSQVKLAGNTGELFF. CDR3 coding DNA: TGTGCCAGCAGCCAAGTTAAATTAGCGGGAAACACCGGGGAGCTGTTTTTT.

In DNA, the CDR3 is TGTGCCAGCAGCTTAGTACCCTCAGGGTATTCACCCCTCCACTTT. It translates to CASSLVPSGYSPLHF. V is TRBV7-9 and J is TRBJ1-6; D might be TRBD1 (5 bases). Germline CDR1 is SEHNR and CDR2 is FQNEAQ (reference sequence). The CDR3 is 15 residues long. Trimming took 1 base from V and 8 from J, leaving 12 bases between them.

A single count supports this clone. One end of the junction is discordant with germline, which a read error may explain. The chain uses TRBV19 and TRBJ1-2; 12 nucleotides line up with TRBD1. This CDR3 is 16 amino acids long. CDR1 and CDR2 (germline): LNHDA, SQIVND (reference sequence). DNA of the CDR3: TGTGCCAGTAGTATAGCCGGGACAGGGGGCAACTACGGCTACACCTTC. The encoded protein is CASSIAGTGGNYGYTF. Based on the CDR3 plus reference TRBV19 and TRBJ1-2, the full variable domain is DGGITQSPKYLFRKEGQNVTLSCEQNLNHDAMYWYRQDPGQGLRLIYYSQIVNDFQKGDIAEGYSVSREKKESFPLTVTSAQKNPTAFYLCASSIAGTGGNYGYTFGSGTRLTVV.

The V and J genes are TRBV5-1 and TRBJ1-5; perhaps TRBD1 as D (6 bases). The CDR3 consists of 15 residues. Germline values: CDR1 SGHRS, CDR2 YFSETQ. V was clipped by 0 bases and J by 8 bases, with 15 bases between them. CDR3 in DNA: TGCGCCAGCAGCTTGGAAGCTGGGGGCATGGAGCCCCAGCATTTT. Its translation is CASSLEAGGMEPQHF.

J is TRBJ2-7 and V is TRBV5-1, with 9 bases identical to TRBD1. The CDR3 runs to 14 residues. CDR1 SGHRS and CDR2 YFSETQ come from the germline V gene. The J segment lost 11 bases and the V segment lost 0 bases, leaving 9 bases of the junction unmatched. CDR3 residues: CASSLGGQGPWEYV. CDR3 bases: TGCGCCAGCAGCTTGGGTGGACAGGGGCCGTGGGAGTACGTC.

The chain carries TRBV5-5 and TRBJ2-3, with a weak D call TRBD2 (6 bases). Trimming removed 4 bases from V and 4 bases from J, with 16 bases in between. This CDR3 is built from 15 residues. Germline V CDR1 and CDR2: SGHKS, YYEKEE (reference sequence). CDR3: CASSLGLQTADTQYF. The CDR3 DNA reads TGTGCCAGCAGCCTGGGACTTCAGACCGCAGATACGCAGTATTTT.

V and J are TRBV28 and TRBJ2-1; 9 bases map to TRBD2. Germline CDR1 is MDHEN and CDR2 is SYDVKM. This CDR3 contains 14 residues. V dropped 5 bases and J dropped 3; count of bases not matched to a gene: 2. The CDR3 nucleotides are TGTGCCAGCAGTCTAGCGGGAAACTACAATGAGCAGTTCTTC. This sequence encodes CASSLAGNYNEQFF.

The chain has TRBV28 and TRBJ1-1; no definite D call. Germline CDR1 MDHEN, CDR2 SYDVKM. The CDR3 has 13 amino acids. V shed 5 bases and J shed 2 bases, with 9 bases lying between them. The CDR3 is CASSLNSNTEAFF. For the CDR3, the DNA is TGTGCCAGCAGTCTCAATAGCAACACTGAAGCTTTCTTT.

The gene calls are TRBV5-5 and TRBJ1-2; the match to TRBD1 covers 8 bases. Losses at the gene ends were 4 bases for V and 7 bases for J; bases not matched to a gene: 12. CDR3 length: 15 residues. The V gene's germline CDR1 is SGHKS and CDR2 YYEKEE (reference sequence). In DNA, the CDR3 is TGTGCCAGCAGCAACTTAGGACAGGGTAACGGTGGCTACACCTTC. Residues: CASSNLGQGNGGYTF.

Of note for this clone: Other nucleotide sequences in the sample specify the same CDR3. This sequence joins TRBV3-1 (or the pseudogene TRBV3-2) and TRBJ2-7, with 7 bases aligning to TRBD2. CDR3 length: 11 amino acids. Germline V gene lookup returns CDR1 LGHDT and CDR2 YNNKEL (reference sequence). V shed 3 bases and J 7 bases; nucleotides not matched to a gene: 0. The CDR3 loop is CASSQGGEQYV. The CDR3 DNA reads as TGTGCCAGCAGCCAGGGGGGGGAGCAGTACGTC.

This clone was detected once. The CDR3 loop reads CASSLGGEQFF. The CDR3 coding sequence is TGTGCCAGTTCTCTTGGGGGGGAGCAGTTCTTC. The chain carries TRBV2 and TRBJ2-1, with D perhaps TRBD2 (6 bases). The germline CDR1 and CDR2 sequences are SNHLY and FYNNEI. This CDR3 spans 11 amino acids. V lost 9 bases and J 10 bases, leaving 13 bases between the germline ends.

The rearrangement joins TRBV2 to TRBJ1-4; possible D gene TRBD1, 6 bases. This CDR3 has 18 residues. Between the trimmed V and J ends, which lost 3 bases and 0 bases, there was a span of 17 bases. Germline V gene sequence: CDR1 SNHLY, CDR2 FYNNEI. The chain's CDR3 is CASSDEGETLTTNEKLFF. The CDR3 DNA reads as TGTGCCAGCAGTGACGAGGGGGAAACCCTAACAACTAATGAAAAACTGTTTTTT.